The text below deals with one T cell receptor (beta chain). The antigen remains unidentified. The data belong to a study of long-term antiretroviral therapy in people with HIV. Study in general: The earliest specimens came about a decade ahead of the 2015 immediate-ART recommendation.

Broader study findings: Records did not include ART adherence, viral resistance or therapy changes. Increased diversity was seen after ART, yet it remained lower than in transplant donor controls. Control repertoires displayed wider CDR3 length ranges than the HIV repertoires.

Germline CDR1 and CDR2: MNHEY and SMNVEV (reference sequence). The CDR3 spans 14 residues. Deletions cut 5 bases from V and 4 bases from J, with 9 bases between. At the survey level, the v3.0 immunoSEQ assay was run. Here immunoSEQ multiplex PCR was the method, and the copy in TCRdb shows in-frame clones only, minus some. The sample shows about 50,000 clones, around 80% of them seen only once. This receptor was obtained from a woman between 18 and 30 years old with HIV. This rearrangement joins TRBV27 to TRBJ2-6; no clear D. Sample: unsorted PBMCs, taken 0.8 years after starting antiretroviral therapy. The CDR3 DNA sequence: TGTGCCAGCAGTGGAGTGAGCGGGGCCAACGTCCTGACTTTC. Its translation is CASSGVSGANVLTF. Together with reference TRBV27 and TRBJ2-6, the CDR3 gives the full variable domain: EAQVTQNPRYLITVTGKKLTVTCSQNMNHEYMSWYRQDPGLGLRQIYYSMNVEVTDKGDVPEGYKVSRKEKRNFPLILESPSPNQTSLYFCASSGVSGANVLTFGAGSRLTVL.